A selection of T cell receptor beta chains follows, all from one sample in a study of PD-1 blockade in classical Hodgkin lymphoma. Measured with immunoSEQ multiplex PCR; TCRdb has only the in-frame clones, and not every one. The sample yields some 93,000 clones, 80% to 95% seen once. The sample was peripheral blood mononuclear cells (PBMCs), taken at baseline. The receptor set was obtained from a human donor with classical Hodgkin lymphoma. CDR3s include the opening cysteine and the closing phenylalanine or tryptophan.

>TRBJ1-1|13|TRBV2
CASRGTGVTEAFF
>TRBJ2-1|14|TRBV9
CASSVTSGTDEQFF
>TRBJ2-5|16|TRBV7-9
CASRATSGRNQETQYF
>TRBJ2-3|16|TRBV6-6
CASGVWAGGPADTQYF
>TRBJ2-3|16|TRBV11-1
CASSLGRERATDTQYF
>TRBJ2-3|13|TRBV27
CASSPWTGDTQYF
>TRBJ1-1|17|TRBV11-2
CASSFIGKAQGSGGAFF
>TRBJ2-3|13|TRBV10-3
CAISEFSVDTQYF
>TRBJ2-1|15|TRBV9
CASTLLPTSYNEQFF
>TRBJ2-1|14|TRBV19
CASSPLRDYNEQFF
>TRBJ1-3|15|TRBV30
CAWSSWETSGNTIYF
>TRBJ1-4|14|TRBV4-2
CASGRGGSNEKLFF
>TRBJ2-7|16|TRBV9
CASSHPILAPTYEQYF
>TRBJ2-7|12|TRBV7-9
CASSFQGDEQYF
>TRBJ2-1|13|TRBV5-8
CASSPGTNNEQFF
>TRBJ2-3|14|TRBV7-6
CASSFLYQGDTQYF
>TRBJ1-2|13|TRBV6-1
CASSEFRGPLSAF
>TRBJ1-2|14|TRBV6-5
CASTPTTLNYGYTF
>TRBJ2-3|15|TRBV28
CASSRTGDQTDTQYF
>TRBJ1-2|13|TRBV6-5
CASSYAQIPGYTF
>TRBJ2-7|14|TRBV30
CAWKGSSGTYEQYF
>TRBJ2-3|13|TRBV18
CASSPSGVDTQYF
>TRBJ2-6|14|TRBV14
CASSHYSGANVLTF
>TRBJ2-7|12|TRBV28
CASSFVSWEQYF
>TRBJ2-7|15|TRBV5-1
CASSPAGTPLGEQYF
>TRBJ1-5|17|TRBV27
CASSLSRGDRRRQPQHF
>TRBJ1-2|14|TRBV30
CAWKGQGRNYGYTF
>TRBJ2-7|13|TRBV2
CASRPKGFYEQYF
>TRBJ2-2|15|TRBV9
CASSVGGALTGELFF
>TRBJ1-1|16|TRBV11-2
CASSLDPTGRWTEAFF
>TRBJ2-7|12|TRBV27
CASSLWGREQYF
>TRBJ2-5|16|TRBV28
CASSSTSGRAGETQYF
>TRBJ2-1|18|TRBV5-1
CASSLATLAGVLYNEQFF
>TRBJ2-7|15|TRBV25-1
CASSESQTRGHEQYF
>TRBJ2-2|12|TRBV9
CASSANGGELFF
>TRBJ2-1|15|TRBV29-1
CSVEEGLAGRNEQFF
>TRBJ1-5|13|TRBV29-1
CSVEIDSATGEHF
>TRBJ2-7|15|TRBV6-5
CASSPGLSSWLEQYF